Presented here are 9 T cell receptor beta chains from one specimen sequenced in a study of cytomegalovirus exposure and HLA in healthy donors. Both 60 Vbeta primers and 13 Jbeta primers went into the PCR. Only in-frame clones appear in the TCRdb table, and some are missing; sequencing was by immunoSEQ multiplex PCR. Of 100,000 to 150,000 clones in the sample, 83% were seen once. Sequencing used PBMCs. Every receptor here comes from a woman in her thirties or forties in good health and CMV-seropositive.

This clone came up a few times. V usage is TRBV9 and J usage is TRBJ1-2, with D maybe TRBD1 (5 bases). Trimming cost V 6 bases and J 4 bases, with 19 bases left between them. CDR1 and CDR2 (germline): SGDLS, YYNGEE. The CDR3 has 15 amino acids. The CDR3 spells CASTSEGAHGYGYTF. The CDR3, as DNA: TGTGCCAGCACGTCGGAAGGGGCGCACGGCTATGGCTACACCTTC. Combining the CDR3 with reference TRBV9 and TRBJ1-2 gives the whole variable domain DSGVTQTPKHLITATGQRVTLRCSPRSGDLSVYWYQQSLDQGLQFLIQYYNGEERAKGNILERFSAQQFPDLHSELNLSSLELGDSALYFCASTSEGAHGYGYTFGSGTRLTVV.

The chain carries TRBV7-3 and TRBJ2-2; D may be TRBD2 (5 bases). Germline V gene data show CDR1 as SGHTA and CDR2 as FQGTGA. V was trimmed by 1 base and J by 0 bases, leaving 9 bases between them. The CDR3 consists of 16 residues. The CDR3 DNA follows: TGTGCCAGCAGCTTAATCGGGGAGCCGAACACCGGGGAGCTGTTTTTT. Protein: CASSLIGEPNTGELFF. Complete variable domain (other parts from reference TRBV7-3 and TRBJ2-2): GAGVSQTPSNKVTEKGKYVELRCDPISGHTALYWYRQSLGQGPEFLIYFQGTGAADDSGLPNDRFFAVRPEGSVSTLKIQRTERGDSAVYLCASSLIGEPNTGELFFGEGSRLTVL.

The CDR3 region is CASSQPLAGVSYEQYF. CDR3 nucleotides: TGCGCCAGCAGCCAGCCACTAGCGGGAGTTTCCTACGAGCAGTACTTC. This chain joins TRBV4-1 and TRBJ2-7, with 11 bases identical to TRBD2. This CDR3 comprises 16 residues. Germline V gene sequence: CDR1 MGHRA, CDR2 YSYEKL. Germline trimming cut 3 bases from V and 1 base from J; bases unmatched to any gene: 5.

The chain links TRBV28 to TRBJ2-1, with D hard to call. Trimming shortened V by 8 bases and J by 3 bases, and 5 bases separated the two germline ends. The V gene's germline CDR1 is MDHEN and CDR2 SYDVKM. The CDR3 is made up of 11 amino acids. The CDR3: CASYNYNEQFF. The DNA of the CDR3 is TGTGCCAGCTATAACTACAATGAGCAGTTCTTC. Full variable domain (rest looked up from reference TRBV28 and TRBJ2-1): DVKVTQSSRYLVKRTGEKVFLECVQDMDHENMFWYRQDPGLGLRLIYFSYDVKMKEKGDIPEGYSVSREKKERFSLILESASTNQTSMYLCASYNYNEQFFGPGTRLTVL.

V usage is TRBV7-2 and J usage is TRBJ1-1, with unresolved D. Germline V gene sequence: CDR1 SGHTA, CDR2 FQGNSA. V was clipped by 1 base and J by 4 bases, with 13 bases between them. This CDR3 region has 15 residues. CDR3 region: CASSLGEILVTEAFF. In DNA, the CDR3 is TGTGCCAGCAGCTTAGGCGAGATCTTGGTCACTGAAGCTTTCTTT.

The V call is TRBV11-2, the J call TRBJ2-7, with TRBD1 as a possible D gene (5 bases). The CDR3 consists of 19 residues. Germline CDR1 and CDR2: SGHAT and FQNNGV. V was cut by 2 bases and J by 2 bases, with 25 bases left in between. The CDR3 nucleotides read TGTGCCAGCAGCTTAAGCATTTGGGGCAGACAGCCCGACACCTACGAGCAGTACTTC. This codes for CASSLSIWGRQPDTYEQYF.

In DNA form, the CDR3 reads TGTGCCAGCAGCCCCGAGCAGGGTGCCTACAATGAGCAGTTCTTC. It specifies CASSPEQGAYNEQFF. The chain carries TRBV13 and TRBJ2-1; a weak D match, TRBD1 (5 bases). This CDR3 has 15 amino acids. V was pared by 5 bases and J by 2 bases, with 13 bases between. Germline V CDR1 and CDR2: PRHDT, FYEKMQ (reference sequence).

The chain couples TRBV7-9 to TRBJ1-1; D is undetermined. The CDR3 covers 14 residues. Trimming removed 5 bases at V and 6 bases at J, with 16 bases between. The germline V gene encodes CDR1 SEHNR and CDR2 FQNEAQ (reference sequence). CDR3 region: CASSGRSGEAEAFF. The DNA of the CDR3 is TGTGCCAGCAGCGGTAGGTCCGGGGAAGCTGAAGCTTTCTTT.

Only a few counts were recorded for this clone. This chain uses TRBV29-1 with TRBJ2-2; D may be TRBD1 (5 bases). Trimming cost V 0 bases and J 1 base, with 9 bases left between them. The length of the CDR3 is 15 residues. Germline-derived CDR1 and CDR2 are SQVTM and ANQGSEA. Here the CDR3 reads CSVEERTRNTGELFF. In nucleotides, the CDR3 is TGCAGCGTTGAAGAAAGGACAAGGAACACCGGGGAGCTGTTTTTT.